The 3 T cell receptor beta chains in this list originate from one sample, sequenced in a study of blood T cell repertoires in COVID-19. Here immunoSEQ multiplex PCR was the method, and the copy in TCRdb shows in-frame clones only, minus some. Of tens of thousands of clones listed, about 92% are singletons. The specimen was peripheral blood. These receptors originate from a woman older than 75 with acute or convalescent COVID-19.

This chain connects TRBV3-1 (or the pseudogene TRBV3-2) to TRBJ1-4; no reliable D call. Trimming removed 0 bases from V and 5 bases from J, with 7 bases in between. The germline V gene has CDR1 LGHDT and CDR2 YNNKEL (reference sequence). CDR3 size: 14 residues. The chain's CDR3 is CASSQEARNEKLFF. The CDR3 bases are TGTGCCAGCAGCCAAGAAGCGCGAAATGAAAAACTGTTTTTT.

This chain joins TRBV15 and TRBJ2-3; 10 nucleotides match TRBD2. The CDR3 has 15 amino acids. Germline V gene lookup returns CDR1 LNHNV and CDR2 YYDKDF (reference sequence). Trimming removed 4 bases from V and 5 bases from J; junction bases left unmatched: 6. This CDR3 reads CATSNPAGGIDTQYF. The DNA for the CDR3 is TGTGCCACCAGCAATCCAGCGGGGGGGATAGATACGCAGTATTTT. The full variable domain, its missing parts supplied by reference TRBV15 and TRBJ2-3, is DAMVIQNPRYQVTQFGKPVTLSCSQTLNHNVMYWYQQKSSQAPKLLFHYYDKDFNNEADTPDNFQSRRPNTSFCFLDIRSPGLGDTAMYLCATSNPAGGIDTQYFGPGTRLTVL.

The V call is TRBV3-1 (or the pseudogene TRBV3-2), the J call TRBJ1-3; D ambiguous. CDR3 size: 16 residues. Germline values: CDR1 LGHDT, CDR2 YNNKEL (reference sequence). V lost 7 bases and J lost 3, with 19 bases in between. The CDR3 DNA reads TGTGCCAGCACCCATCGGGCGCGGGCTGGTGGAAACACCATATATTTT. Protein sequence: CASTHRARAGGNTIYF.